This entry concerns a single TCR beta chain. The PCR employed 60 Vbeta primers together with 13 Jbeta primers. Clones were sequenced by immunoSEQ multiplex PCR, and TCRdb holds only the in-frame ones, with some missing. The sample consists of roughly 150,000 clones, roughly three quarters of them appearing once. These data come from a study of cytomegalovirus exposure and HLA in healthy donors. CDR1 and CDR2 (germline): SGHTA, FQGNSA. This CDR3 is 17 amino acids long. V lost 6 bases and J lost 0; bases outside the gene matches: 5. Sequencing input: PBMCs. This clonotype was sampled from a man in his thirties or forties in good health and CMV-seronegative. The rearrangement joins TRBV7-2 to TRBJ2-4, with 13 bases identical to TRBD2. In DNA, the CDR3 is TGTGCCAGCAGACTACTAGCGGGAGGGCTAGCCAAAAACATTCAGTACTTC. This gives the protein CASRLLAGGLAKNIQYF.